This T cell receptor beta chain was documented in a study of shared clonotypes between healthy human individuals. Study summary: Aged 18 to 49, the donors were a couple of women and a few men. CD4 naive and CD4 memory each took three plates per donor, while CD8 naive took two and CD8 memory one.

Study observations and caveats: The naive CD4 repertoires of a few donors were compared, and around 5% of clonotypes were shared. Sampling included only blood; tissue repertoires likely differ.

Naivety among CD8 cells was defined by CD45RO negativity and positive CCR7 selection, thereby excluding terminally differentiated effector memory CD45RA+ cells. To note about this clone: Its antigen remains unidentified.

The table came from immunoSEQ multiplex PCR; TCRdb's copy has only in-frame clones and leaves some out. The sample lists 700,000 to 950,000 clones, about 96% occurring once. The germline gives CDR1 MGHRA, CDR2 YSYEKL. Deletions cut 3 bases from V and 5 bases from J, with 14 bases between. CDR3 size: 15 residues. This clonotype was sampled from a man aged 25-40 years in good health. V and J are TRBV4-1 and TRBJ1-5; D is perhaps TRBD1 (6 bases). Material for sequencing was naive CD8+ T cells sorted from blood. The CDR3 DNA reads TGCGCCAGCAGCCACCAGGACAGACCAGATCAGCCCCAGCATTTT. Its protein product is CASSHQDRPDQPQHF.